This T cell receptor beta chain was recorded in a study of T cell changes during pregnancy in multiple sclerosis. Germline V CDR1 and CDR2: SEHNR, FQNEAQ (reference sequence). This CDR3 has 18 amino acids. With V trimmed by 5 bases and J by 0 bases, 13 bases remained unmatched. Profiled with immunoSEQ multiplex PCR; TCRdb holds only in-frame clones, not every one. The data show roughly 15,000 clones, with roughly 84% seen just once and about 18% held by the top ten. The source material was CD8+ T cells from peripheral blood mononuclear cells, sampled in the third trimester of pregnancy. This chain connects TRBV7-9 to TRBJ1-5, with 7 bases matching TRBD1. The clonotype comes from a female donor in good health, enrolled as a control in a pregnancy study. In DNA form, the CDR3 reads TGTGCCAGCAGCGAGGCCCGGACAGGTGAAAATAGCAATCAGCCCCAGCATTTT. Translation gives CASSEARTGENSNQPQHF.